Below are 17 T cell receptor beta chains sequenced from a single sample in a study of OX40 agonist ivuxolimab in advanced cancers. The method behind the library was the immunoSEQ multiplex PCR assay. TCRdb limited this immuneACCESS table to in-frame rearrangements with V and J called. A share of clones is missing; checked studies link under half to unresolved V genes, and the rest is unexplained. This sample lists about 33,000 clones; about 88% were detected once. The ten biggest clones cover approximately 21% of the sample. The sequences come from CD4+ or CD8+ T cells sorted from blood, collected in a trial of the OX40 agonist ivuxolimab. Source of these receptors: an adult with an advanced solid tumor such as melanoma, head and neck, liver or kidney cancer.

This clone has more than one count but fewer than ten. DNA of the CDR3: TGTGCCAGCAGTGAAATCAGCGGCACTAACTATGGCTACACCTTC. It yields the protein CASSEISGTNYGYTF. This chain connects TRBV2 to TRBJ1-2; D is undetermined. From germline, CDR1 is SNHLY and CDR2 FYNNEI. V was cut by 2 bases and J by 0 bases, with 10 bases left in between. The CDR3 sequence is 15 residues long.

The V call is TRBV2, the J call TRBJ2-5; D is perhaps TRBD1 or TRBD2 (7 bases each). The CDR3 is 16 amino acids. V gave up 6 bases and J gave up 2 bases, with 19 bases separating them. CDR1 and CDR2 from the germline V gene are SNHLY and FYNNEI. CDR3 loop: CASSPDRAGVQETQYF. CDR3 in DNA: TGTGCCAGCAGCCCAGACAGGGCGGGGGTACAAGAGACCCAGTACTTC.

This clone has just a few counts. The chain links TRBV19 to TRBJ1-1; unclear D gene. The CDR3 runs 12 residues. V was trimmed by 1 base and J by 5 bases, leaving 5 bases between them. Germline values: CDR1 LNHDA, CDR2 SQIVND (reference sequence). The CDR3 protein is CASSIGSTEAFF. The CDR3 region has the DNA TGTGCCAGTAGTATAGGGTCGACTGAAGCTTTCTTT.

CDR3 amino acids: CASSEWAENTEAFF. The CDR3 coding sequence is TGTGCCAGCAGTGAATGGGCTGAGAACACTGAAGCTTTCTTT. The chain joins TRBV25-1 to TRBJ1-1; D gene unclear. The germline CDR1 and CDR2 sequences are MGHDK and SYGVNS. V dropped 1 base and J dropped 1 base, with 7 bases sitting between them. The CDR3 is made up of 14 amino acids.

The chain is built from TRBV27 and TRBJ2-7; 9 positions match TRBD1. The germline gives CDR1 MNHEY, CDR2 SMNVEV (reference sequence). J lost 6 bases, V lost 5 bases, and 8 bases had no gene match. The CDR3 extends over 14 amino acids. CDR3: CASSAGTGRFEQYF. CDR3 bases: TGTGCCAGCAGTGCGGGGACAGGGAGGTTCGAGCAGTACTTC.

The rearrangement links TRBV11-2 to TRBJ2-1, with D uncertain. Looked up from germline, CDR1 is SGHAT and CDR2 is FQNNGV. CDR3 size: 14 residues. V shed 1 base and J shed 0 bases, with 4 bases lying between them. CDR3 region: CASSLATSYNEQFF. The CDR3 DNA reads TGTGCCAGCAGCTTAGCAACCTCCTACAATGAGCAGTTCTTC.

Comments on this clone: One end of the junction is discordant with germline, which a read error may explain. The chain uses TRBV5-1 and TRBJ2-4; 8 nucleotides match TRBD2. CDR1 and CDR2 from the germline V gene are SGHRS and YFSETQ. This CDR3 comprises 16 residues. The CDR3 loop is CASSRAGVVAKNIQYF. The DNA for the CDR3 is TGTGCCAGCAGCCGAGCGGGGGTCGTAGCCAAAAACATTCAGTACTTC.

This sequence joins TRBV28 and TRBJ2-7, with 7 bases that match TRBD1. This CDR3 is built from 15 residues. Unmatched junction bases numbered 10, after V lost 6 bases and J lost 2 bases. Germline CDR1 reads MDHEN; CDR2 reads SYDVKM. The CDR3 nucleotides are TGTGCCAGCAGATACCGGGACAGTATTACCTACGAGCAGTACTTC. Its translation is CASRYRDSITYEQYF.

CDR3 sequence: CASSQEKTSGRAWNTQYF. The CDR3 DNA sequence: TGCGCCAGCAGCCAAGAAAAGACTAGCGGGAGGGCCTGGAATACGCAGTATTTT. The chain couples TRBV4-1 to TRBJ2-3; 14 bases map to TRBD2. After removal of 0 bases from V and 7 bases from J, the junction contained 9 bases not matched to a gene. Germline loops: CDR1 MGHRA, CDR2 YSYEKL. The CDR3 runs to 18 residues.

V is TRBV2 and J is TRBJ1-2, with D unclear. This CDR3 spans 12 amino acids. Germline assignment: CDR1 SNHLY and CDR2 FYNNEI. Trimming took 2 bases from V and 4 from J, leaving 5 bases between them. The CDR3 DNA is TGTGCCAGCAGTGAATCCGCCTATGGCTACACCTTC. This encodes CASSESAYGYTF.

V and J are TRBV30 and TRBJ1-1; D unclear. The CDR3 runs 11 residues. Germline CDR1 GTSNPN, CDR2 SVGIG (reference sequence). V lost 3 bases to trimming and J lost 7 bases, with 9 bases between them. CDR3 sequence (DNA): TGTGCCTGGAGAGCAGTGGTTGAAGCTTTCTTT. This translates into CAWRAVVEAFF.

This clone was detected a few times. The chain links TRBV30 to TRBJ1-1; D is perhaps TRBD1 (5 bases). V gave up 3 bases and J gave up 3 bases, with 8 bases separating them. CDR3 length: 12 amino acids. Germline V gene lookup returns CDR1 GTSNPN and CDR2 SVGIG (reference sequence). DNA for the CDR3: TGTGCCTGGAGGGCGGGGGACACTGAAGCTTTCTTT. It encodes CAWRAGDTEAFF.

The chain links TRBV19 to TRBJ2-7, with D perhaps assigned TRBD1 or TRBD2 (5 bases each). The CDR3 consists of 13 residues. Germline CDR1 is LNHDA and CDR2 is SQIVND (reference sequence). V was trimmed by 3 bases and J by 2 bases, leaving 8 bases between them. The CDR3 sequence: CASSMRGAYEQYF. The CDR3 coding sequence is TGTGCCAGTAGTATGAGGGGAGCCTACGAGCAGTACTTC.

The V gene is TRBV28, the J gene TRBJ2-1; 9 bases map to TRBD1. With 2 bases clipped from V and 2 bases from J, the junction kept 10 bases outside the gene matches. Germline V CDR1 and CDR2: MDHEN, SYDVKM. The CDR3 loop spans 18 amino acids. CDR3 residues: CASSLGRYRGRPYNEQFF. DNA of the CDR3: TGTGCCAGCAGTTTAGGCCGATACAGGGGGCGTCCCTACAATGAGCAGTTCTTC.

The chain combines TRBV6-5 with TRBJ2-2; 10 bases map to TRBD2. CDR3 size: 15 residues. Per the germline V gene, CDR1 is MNHEY and CDR2 is SVGAGI. J gave up 7 bases and V 10 bases, and 12 bases lay outside the gene matches. The CDR3: CATTGPSGSLGELFF. CDR3 in DNA: TGTGCCACCACTGGTCCTAGCGGGAGTCTCGGGGAGCTGTTTTTT.

The chain links TRBV5-4 to TRBJ2-1; 10 positions match TRBD1. The length of the CDR3 is 11 residues. V dropped 4 bases and J dropped 14; count of bases not matched to a gene: 3. Germline-derived CDR1 and CDR2 are SGHNT and YYREEE (reference sequence). CDR3 nucleotides: TGTGCCAGCAGCCCTGGGACAGGGGAGTTCTTC. Its translation: CASSPGTGEFF.

In DNA, the CDR3 is TGTGCCAGCGACCACAGGGGAGGGGGAAATTCACCCCTCCACTTT. It yields the protein CASDHRGGGNSPLHF. The V gene is TRBV2, the J gene TRBJ1-6, with 7 bases aligning to TRBD1. V dropped 8 bases and J dropped 7; count of bases not matched to a gene: 11. Germline assignment: CDR1 SNHLY and CDR2 FYNNEI. The CDR3 has 15 amino acids.